This paragraph covers one TCR beta chain sequence. Its specificity is not known. V shed 10 bases, J shed 3 bases, and the junction held 9 bases outside the gene matches. This CDR3 spans 13 amino acids. Germline V gene lookup returns CDR1 MNHEY and CDR2 SVGAGI. The study ran its PCR with 60 Vbeta and 13 Jbeta primers. Some clones are missing from TCRdb's copy, which holds only in-frame ones; the method was immunoSEQ multiplex PCR. The listing records roughly 120,000 clones. The record originates from a study of cytomegalovirus exposure and HLA in healthy donors. Donors had nominal health at sampling but likely had unrecorded immune exposures. Study-wide findings and caveats: Cytomegalovirus status was reportedly diagnosed by the classifier with high sensitivity and specificity.

The V and J genes are TRBV6-5 and TRBJ2-7, with 7 bases lining up with TRBD1. Sequenced material: PBMCs. This TCR was sampled from a man aged 18 to 29 in good health and CMV-seronegative. The chain's CDR3 is CATSGTVDYEQYF. The CDR3 DNA reads TGTGCCACTTCCGGGACAGTGGACTACGAGCAGTACTTC.